The 26 T cell receptor beta chains listed next were all sequenced from one sample in a study of cytomegalovirus exposure and HLA in healthy donors. Produced via immunoSEQ multiplex PCR; TCRdb's table is partial and in-frame only. The sample holds fewer than 200,000 clones, approximately 90% seen once. The sequenced material came from PBMCs. Receptor source: a woman aged 25-40 years in good health and CMV-seronegative.

The V call is TRBV2, the J call TRBJ1-2; no firm D call. V lost 3 bases and J 2 bases, leaving 10 bases between the germline ends. Germline lookup yields CDR1 SNHLY and CDR2 FYNNEI. The CDR3 loop spans 14 amino acids. CDR3 coding DNA: TGTGCCAGCAGTGAGGAGCGGGAAAACTATGGCTACACCTTC. It encodes CASSEERENYGYTF.

The chain joins TRBV2 to TRBJ1-1; D perhaps matches TRBD1 (6 bases). V was cut by 3 bases and J by 7 bases, with 12 bases left in between. CDR3 length: 13 residues. Germline CDR1 and CDR2: SNHLY and FYNNEI. The CDR3 coding sequence is TGTGCCAGCAGTGACGGGACATCCTTTGAAGCTTTCTTT. This translates into CASSDGTSFEAFF.

The chain combines TRBV27 with TRBJ1-6; maybe TRBD1 (5 bases). The length of the CDR3 is 13 residues. Germline V gene sequence: CDR1 MNHEY, CDR2 SMNVEV (reference sequence). V was pared by 6 bases and J by 15 bases, with 18 bases between. CDR3 in DNA: TGTGCCAGCAGACCTATAGCCGGGGGGGTCCTCCACTTT. Its translation: CASRPIAGGVLHF.

The chain employs TRBV11-2 and TRBJ1-6, with D uncertain. CDR1 SGHAT and CDR2 FQNNGV come from the germline V gene. V lost 5 bases and J 10 bases, leaving 21 bases between the germline ends. This CDR3 contains 16 residues. The CDR3, as DNA: TGTGCCAGCAGCCTCCTACCTTCGGGGTCGGGGTCACCCCTCCACTTT. Translating gives CASSLLPSGSGSPLHF.

The rearrangement links TRBV6-5 to TRBJ1-1; D is perhaps TRBD1 (6 bases). Germline V gene lookup returns CDR1 MNHEY and CDR2 SVGAGI. The CDR3 sequence is 13 residues long. Trimming removed 6 bases at V and 4 bases at J, with 12 bases between. The DNA of the CDR3 is TGTGCCAGCAGATCAGGGGAAGGCACTGAAGCTTTCTTT. Translated: CASRSGEGTEAFF.

The CDR3 nucleotides are TGTGCCAGCAGTTTGCGACTAGCGAACACCGGGGAGCTGTTTTTT. Translating gives CASSLRLANTGELFF. The V and J genes are TRBV6-5 and TRBJ2-2, with a tentative D call TRBD2 (6 bases). The CDR3 spans 15 residues. Germline V gives CDR1 MNHEY, CDR2 SVGAGI. V dropped 4 bases and J dropped 0 bases, with 9 bases sitting between them.

The chain recombines TRBV10-3 with TRBJ2-7; 9 nucleotides align to TRBD1. This CDR3 spans 14 amino acids. V lost 6 bases to trimming and J lost 4 bases; unmatched junction nucleotides: 7. Looked up from germline, CDR1 is ENHRY and CDR2 is SYGVKD. The CDR3 protein is CAISPGTGTYEQYF. The CDR3 nucleotides read TGTGCCATCAGCCCCGGGACAGGGACTTACGAGCAGTACTTC.

This clone was picked up one time. This chain connects TRBV15 to TRBJ1-3; 8 bases fit TRBD1. This CDR3 region has 15 residues. The V and J ends lost 1 base and 1 base, in that order; junction bases with no gene match: 0. Germline V gene lookup returns CDR1 LNHNV and CDR2 YYDKDF (reference sequence). CDR3 protein: CATSRGTGSGNTIYF. Here the CDR3 DNA reads TGTGCCACCAGCAGAGGGACAGGGTCTGGAAACACCATATATTTT.

This clone was seen more than once but under ten times. The J gene is TRBJ2-1, the V gene TRBV7-8; tentative D call: TRBD1 (6 bases). CDR1 and CDR2 from the germline V gene are SGHVS and FQNEAQ. The CDR3 sequence is 15 residues long. V lost 1 base and J 9 bases, leaving 16 bases between the germline ends. This CDR3 reads CASSLGGGRFSEQFF. CDR3 DNA sequence: TGTGCCAGCAGCTTAGGAGGGGGACGGTTCTCTGAGCAGTTCTTC.

The V and J genes are TRBV4-1 and TRBJ2-2; possible D gene TRBD2, 7 bases. The CDR3 spans 15 residues. Germline V gene data show CDR1 as MGHRA and CDR2 as YSYEKL. V shed 4 bases and J shed 5 bases, with 14 bases lying between them. The CDR3 nucleotides are TGCGCCAGCAGCCTCGGGGGGCCAGTTACCGGGGAGCTGTTTTTT. Protein product: CASSLGGPVTGELFF.

The chain recombines TRBV30 with TRBJ2-5; 7 nucleotides match TRBD2. Per germline, CDR1 GTSNPN and CDR2 SVGIG (reference sequence). This CDR3 is 15 amino acids long. Unmatched junction bases numbered 12, after V lost 3 bases and J lost 5 bases. CDR3: CAWRKRGIGLETQYF. Written as DNA, the CDR3 is TGTGCCTGGAGAAAGCGGGGTATTGGACTGGAGACCCAGTACTTC.

The chain links TRBV5-4 to TRBJ2-3; TRBD2 is a possible D gene (5 bases). Germline CDR1 is SGHNT and CDR2 is YYREEE (reference sequence). The V and J ends lost 4 bases and 0 bases respectively, with 9 bases between them. The CDR3 is made up of 14 amino acids. This CDR3 is CASSGPGSTDTQYF. DNA of the CDR3: TGTGCCAGCAGCGGCCCGGGGAGCACAGATACGCAGTATTTT. Looking up the rest from reference TRBV5-4 and TRBJ2-3 gives the full variable domain: ETGVTQSPTHLIKTRGQQVTLRCSSQSGHNTVSWYQQALGQGPQFIFQYYREEENGRGNFPPRFSGLQFPNYSSELNVNALELDDSALYLCASSGPGSTDTQYFGPGTRLTVL.

This clone was counted once. V is TRBV12-5 and J is TRBJ2-7; 11 nucleotides agree with TRBD2. The CDR3 sequence is 18 residues long. J lost 2 bases, V lost 4 bases, and 13 bases had no gene match. Per the germline V gene, CDR1 is LGHNT and CDR2 is FRNRAP. CDR3 sequence reads: CASGSPLAGGFPTYEQYF. In nucleotides, the CDR3 is TGTGCTAGTGGTTCGCCCCTAGCGGGGGGATTCCCGACCTACGAGCAGTACTTC.

The rearrangement uses TRBV7-6 and TRBJ1-1; the D is unclear. Trimming took off 3 bases at V and 3 bases at J, with 11 bases between the two ends. The germline V gene encodes CDR1 SGHVS and CDR2 FNYEAQ. The length of the CDR3 is 14 residues. CDR3 protein: CASSLGMDYTEAFF. The CDR3 nucleotides are TGTGCCAGCAGCTTGGGGATGGACTACACTGAAGCTTTCTTT.

The chain uses TRBV10-3 and TRBJ2-2; 7 bases agree with TRBD1. The junction had 5 bases not matched to a gene; V was cut back by 3 bases and J by 1 base. The CDR3 totals 16 residues. CDR1 and CDR2 from the germline V gene are ENHRY and SYGVKD. CDR3 sequence: CAISDFDRENTGELFF. The CDR3 DNA is TGTGCCATCAGTGATTTTGACAGGGAGAACACCGGGGAGCTGTTTTTT.

Concerning this clone itself: At one end, the junction sequence differs from germline, possibly due to a read error. The CDR3 DNA reads TGCGCCAGCAGTCAAGCGGGGGGTCGGTACAATGAGCAGTTCTTC. It encodes CASSQAGGRYNEQFF. This sequence joins TRBV4-1 and TRBJ2-1; 9 bases line up with TRBD2. Germline-derived CDR1 and CDR2 are MGHRA and YSYEKL. The CDR3 spans 15 residues.

The chain couples TRBV2 to TRBJ2-2, with 7 bases identical to TRBD2. The V segment lost 6 bases and the J segment 1 base; nucleotides outside the gene matches: 11. The CDR3 loop spans 17 amino acids. Germline CDR1 and CDR2: SNHLY and FYNNEI. CDR3 protein: CASSEPQSGENTGELFF. As DNA, the CDR3 is TGTGCCAGCAGCGAACCTCAGAGCGGGGAGAACACCGGGGAGCTGTTTTTT. Based on the CDR3 plus reference TRBV2 and TRBJ2-2, the full variable domain is EPEVTQTPSHQVTQMGQEVILRCVPISNHLYFYWYRQILGQKVEFLVSFYNNEISEKSEIFDDQFSVERPDGSNFTLKIRSTKLEDSAMYFCASSEPQSGENTGELFFGEGSRLTVL.

This sequence joins TRBV5-1 and TRBJ1-1, with TRBD1 matching 10 bases. Unmatched junction bases numbered 3, after V lost 1 base and J lost 6 bases. The germline CDR1 and CDR2 sequences are SGHRS and YFSETQ. This CDR3 is 14 amino acids long. The CDR3 nucleotides are TGCGCCAGCAGCTTGAGGGACAGGGGTTCTGAAGCTTTCTTT. Translation gives CASSLRDRGSEAFF.

This chain uses TRBV29-1 with TRBJ1-3; D ambiguous. Germline V gives CDR1 SQVTM, CDR2 ANQGSEA. V was trimmed by 2 bases and J by 0 bases, leaving 11 bases between them. The CDR3 runs to 15 residues. The CDR3 nucleotides read TGCAGCGTTGAATGTCGCCGAGACTCTGGAAACACCATATATTTT. This gives the protein CSVECRRDSGNTIYF. Together with reference TRBV29-1 and TRBJ1-3, the CDR3 gives the full variable domain: SAVISQKPSRDICQRGTSLTIQCQVDSQVTMMFWYRQQPGQSLTLIATANQGSEATYESGFVIDKFPISRPNLTFSTLTVSNMSPEDSSIYLCSVECRRDSGNTIYFGEGSWLTVV.

The chain carries TRBV27 and TRBJ1-5, with D unresolved. The CDR3 loop spans 17 amino acids. Between the trimmed V and J ends, which lost 0 bases and 0 bases, there was a span of 12 bases. From germline, CDR1 is MNHEY and CDR2 SMNVEV (reference sequence). The CDR3 sequence: CASSLSGQRHSNQPQHF. As DNA, the CDR3 is TGTGCCAGCAGTTTATCAGGTCAGAGGCATAGCAATCAGCCCCAGCATTTT.

The V call is TRBV5-5, the J call TRBJ2-7; a possible D gene is TRBD1 (6 bases). Germline CDR1 SGHKS, CDR2 YYEKEE (reference sequence). Trimming cost V 9 bases and J 2 bases, with 18 bases left between them. CDR3 length equals 14 residues. CDR3 residues: CATRALQGTYEQYF. In DNA, the CDR3 is TGTGCCACCAGGGCACTTCAGGGGACCTACGAGCAGTACTTC.

This chain uses TRBV23-1 with TRBJ2-5; possible D gene TRBD2, 5 bases. TRBV23-1 counts as an open reading frame of uncertain function. Between the trimmed V and J ends, which lost 4 bases and 5 bases, there was a span of 11 bases. The CDR3 totals 13 residues. CDR3 loop: CASSLRGGETQYF. CDR3 DNA sequence: TGCGCCAGCAGTCTGCGTGGCGGGGAGACCCAGTACTTC.

The chain couples TRBV4-1 to TRBJ1-1; D is perhaps TRBD1 (5 bases). This CDR3 has 15 residues. Per germline, CDR1 MGHRA and CDR2 YSYEKL. V lost 1 base to trimming and J lost 3 bases, with 12 bases between them. The CDR3 is CASSQARGRDTEAFF. Here the CDR3 DNA reads TGCGCCAGCAGCCAAGCCCGGGGGAGGGACACTGAAGCTTTCTTT.

This CDR3 is CASSRGGLDTDTQYF. The CDR3 DNA reads as TGTGCCAGCAGTAGGGGGGGTTTAGACACAGATACGCAGTATTTT. The rearrangement links TRBV6-4 to TRBJ2-3, with D possibly matching TRBD2 (7 bases). Trimming took off 5 bases at V and 2 bases at J, with 14 bases between the two ends. The germline V gene has CDR1 MRHNA and CDR2 SNTAGT. The CDR3 length is 15 residues.

The rearrangement links TRBV4-3 to TRBJ2-1; TRBD2 matches 9 bases. J lost 5 bases, V lost 2 bases, and 10 bases had no gene match. Germline CDR1 and CDR2: LGHNA and YSLEER. The CDR3 sequence is 17 residues long. CDR3 sequence reads: CASSQTHWRGGNNEQFF. The CDR3, as DNA: TGCGCCAGCAGCCAAACTCACTGGCGGGGGGGAAACAATGAGCAGTTCTTC.

This chain links TRBV19 with TRBJ1-5, with D tentatively TRBD1 (6 bases). V was trimmed by 1 base and J by 1 base, leaving 17 bases between them. The CDR3 covers 18 residues. Germline V gene data show CDR1 as LNHDA and CDR2 as SQIVND (reference sequence). The CDR3 is CASSIVIRGEWSNQPQHF. As DNA, the CDR3 is TGTGCCAGTAGTATAGTAATCAGGGGCGAGTGGAGCAATCAGCCCCAGCATTTT.